This T cell receptor (beta chain) is drawn from a study of blood T cell repertoires in COVID-19. Study context: The United States, Italy and Spain provided the acute and convalescent COVID-19 samples. T cells, B-cell-depleted T cells, or PBMCs provided the cDNA or gDNA that served as material.

Profiled with immunoSEQ multiplex PCR; TCRdb holds only in-frame clones, not every one. Here the sample spans 140,000 to 150,000 clones, roughly 82% being singletons. This receptor was identified in a man in his sixties with active or convalescent COVID-19. Sequenced material: peripheral blood.

The CDR3 here is CASSLGQINTGELFF. The CDR3 nucleotides read TGCGCCAGCAGCTTGGGACAGATAAACACCGGGGAGCTGTTTTTT. V gene TRBV5-1 combines with J gene TRBJ2-2; D is possibly TRBD1 (5 bases). The CDR3 contains 15 residues. Per germline, CDR1 SGHRS and CDR2 YFSETQ. V lost 0 bases to trimming and J lost 2 bases, with 8 bases between them.